This passage covers 12 T cell receptor beta chains from one sample sequenced in a study of memory CD8 T cells in hepatitis C reinfection. Documented time point: peak reinfection, 3 to 8 weeks after reinfection detection. The sorted cells went straight to TCR sequencing with no prior in vitro expansion. Assay: immunoSEQ multiplex PCR; the TCRdb copy retains only in-frame clones and omits some. The sample lists around 47,000 clones, around 87% occurring once. The sequenced sample consisted of naive CD8+ T cells sorted from blood. These receptors came from a man younger than 35 with hepatitis C virus infection.

The chain uses TRBV27 and TRBJ2-1; tentative D call: TRBD1 (6 bases). The V and J ends lost 5 bases and 6 bases respectively, with 17 bases between them. Germline loops: CDR1 MNHEY, CDR2 SMNVEV (reference sequence). The CDR3 length is 15 residues. The CDR3 loop reads CASSPGHQIINEQFF. The CDR3 bases are TGTGCCAGCAGTCCGGGACACCAAATTATCAATGAGCAGTTCTTC.

The V call is TRBV19, the J call TRBJ2-7, with 7 bases lining up with TRBD2. The germline V gene has CDR1 LNHDA and CDR2 SQIVND (reference sequence). J lost 3 bases, V lost 3 bases, and 8 bases had no gene match. The CDR3 is 15 residues long. CDR3 sequence reads: CASSMGRETNYEQYF. For the CDR3, the DNA is TGTGCCAGTAGTATGGGGAGGGAGACTAACTACGAGCAGTACTTC.

The chain couples TRBV9 to TRBJ2-5, with TRBD2 as a possible D gene (6 bases). Looked up from germline, CDR1 is SGDLS and CDR2 is YYNGEE. This CDR3 contains 15 residues. Trimming stripped 4 bases from V and 7 bases from J, with 20 bases between. CDR3 in amino acids: CASSTPGLTEGTQYF. Written as DNA, the CDR3 is TGTGCCAGCAGCACACCGGGACTGACAGAGGGGACCCAGTACTTC.

The chain uses TRBV4-1 and TRBJ1-5; the match to TRBD1 covers 9 bases. J lost 7 bases, V lost 4 bases, and 8 bases had no gene match. Germline CDR1 reads MGHRA; CDR2 reads YSYEKL. The CDR3 loop spans 15 amino acids. The CDR3 region is CASSPDRGGEQPQHF. As DNA, the CDR3 is TGCGCCAGCAGCCCGGACAGGGGAGGTGAACAGCCCCAGCATTTT.

The chain uses TRBV5-4 and TRBJ1-5; 7 bases fit TRBD1. Per the germline V gene, CDR1 is SGHNT and CDR2 is YYREEE (reference sequence). The V segment lost 4 bases and the J segment 4 bases; nucleotides outside the gene matches: 14. The CDR3 runs to 17 residues. CDR3: CASSPYSQGSLNQPQHF. The CDR3 bases are TGTGCCAGCAGCCCCTATTCACAGGGGTCTTTAAATCAGCCCCAGCATTTT.

The CDR3 loop is CASRAIQGIRNEQYF. The DNA of the CDR3 is TGTGCCAGCAGAGCAATACAGGGGATTCGGAACGAGCAGTACTTC. This chain uses TRBV7-9 with TRBJ2-7; 7 positions agree with TRBD1. The CDR3 is 15 residues long. V lost 6 bases, J lost 5 bases, and 13 bases stayed unmatched. CDR1 SEHNR and CDR2 FQNEAQ come from the germline V gene (reference sequence).

This chain uses TRBV6-6 with TRBJ1-5, with 9 bases lining up with TRBD1. The germline V gene has CDR1 MNHNY and CDR2 SVGAGI (reference sequence). V shed 6 bases and J 6 bases; nucleotides not matched to a gene: 9. The CDR3 spans 15 residues. CDR3 amino acids: CASRGTGGDGQPQHF. CDR3 nucleotide sequence: TGTGCCAGCAGGGGAACAGGGGGCGATGGTCAGCCCCAGCATTTT.

V and J are TRBV6-5 and TRBJ2-5; 12 nucleotides match TRBD2. The J segment lost 5 bases and the V segment lost 2 bases, leaving 3 bases of the junction unmatched. The CDR3 has 15 amino acids. Germline loops: CDR1 MNHEY, CDR2 SVGAGI. The CDR3 DNA reads as TGTGCCAGCAGTTACGGGACTAGCGGGCTCGAGACCCAGTACTTC. It translates to CASSYGTSGLETQYF.

This clone showed up just a few times. The genes are TRBV18 and TRBJ1-1, with 8 bases that match TRBD1. The CDR3 loop spans 16 amino acids. Germline V lookup: CDR1 KGHSH, CDR2 LQKENI. Unmatched junction bases numbered 6, after V lost 2 bases and J lost 1 base. Here the CDR3 DNA reads TGTGCCAGCTCACCAGGACAGGGAGTCGGGAACACTGAAGCTTTCTTT. This codes for CASSPGQGVGNTEAFF.

The chain has TRBV5-4 and TRBJ2-3; 8 positions agree with TRBD1. This CDR3 has 15 amino acids. CDR1 is SGHNT, CDR2 YYREEE, per germline (reference sequence). The junction had 6 bases not matched to a gene; V was cut back by 0 bases and J by 6 bases. DNA for the CDR3: TGTGCCAGCAGCTTGGGGACAGGGTCCGTGGATACGCAGTATTTT. Translating gives CASSLGTGSVDTQYF.

This sequence joins TRBV7-8 and TRBJ2-1; 11 bases match TRBD2. Per the germline V gene, CDR1 is SGHVS and CDR2 is FQNEAQ. J gave up 7 bases and V 4 bases, and 6 bases lay outside the gene matches. CDR3 length: 15 residues. CDR3 sequence reads: CASSSLAGGSNEQFF. DNA of the CDR3: TGTGCCAGCAGCTCCCTAGCGGGGGGCTCAAATGAGCAGTTCTTC. The entire variable domain, with the rest obtained from reference TRBV7-8 and TRBJ2-1, is as follows: GAGVSQSPRYKVAKRGQDVALRCDPISGHVSLFWYQQALGQGPEFLTYFQNEAQLDKSGLPSDRFFAERPEGSVSTLKIQRTQQEDSAVYLCASSSLAGGSNEQFFGPGTRLTVL.

The chain joins TRBV10-1 to TRBJ2-2; D possibly corresponds to TRBD2 (6 bases). V lost 3 bases and J lost 0, with 11 bases in between. This CDR3 is built from 16 residues. The germline CDR1 and CDR2 sequences are WNHNN and SYGVQD (reference sequence). Here the CDR3 reads CASSESGDANTGELFF. As DNA, the CDR3 is TGCGCCAGCAGTGAATCGGGGGACGCGAACACCGGGGAGCTGTTTTTT.